This T cell receptor beta chain appears in the sequencing data of a study of blood T cell repertoires in COVID-19. About the research overall: Some COVID-19 samples were acute and others convalescent; all came from the United States, Italy and Spain.

Here immunoSEQ multiplex PCR was the method, and the copy in TCRdb shows in-frame clones only, minus some. The sample includes about 300,000 clones, around nine tenths of them seen just once. The J segment lost 7 bases and the V segment lost 4 bases, leaving 6 bases of the junction unmatched. Germline V gives CDR1 MGHRA, CDR2 YSYEKL. CDR3 length: 14 residues. V is TRBV4-1 and J is TRBJ2-1, with TRBD1 identical over 8 bases. The sequence was obtained from a woman aged 18 to 35 who had recovered from COVID-19. The sample comprised PBMCs or T cells enriched from blood (not recorded which). CDR3 nucleotide sequence: TGCGCCAGCAGCCCAGGGGGCTTGGGGAATGAGCAGTTCTTC. It yields the protein CASSPGGLGNEQFF.